The following is a T cell receptor beta chain sequence with its context. This record belongs to a study of blood T cell repertoires in COVID-19. Study details: Donors in the United States, Italy and Spain gave samples during acute or convalescent COVID-19. From T cells, B-cell-depleted T cells, or PBMCs came the material, which was cDNA or gDNA.

Original handling: Reference gene primer amplification in the assay estimated nucleated cell counts. Assay: immunoSEQ multiplex PCR; the TCRdb copy retains only in-frame clones and omits some. Clone size and the V and J calls come from that table; the DNA yielded D and trimming. This table has tens of thousands of clones, about nine tenths appearing once. The CDR3 loop spans 14 amino acids. Trimming removed 2 bases at V and 3 bases at J, with 10 bases between. In germline, CDR1 is MDHEN, CDR2 SYDVKM. This sequence was found in a human donor with active COVID-19. The donor label of this sample is uncertain. This chain uses TRBV28 with TRBJ1-2, with D maybe TRBD1 (5 bases). The sequenced material came from peripheral blood. The CDR3 protein is CASSLGGIDYGYTF. In DNA form, the CDR3 reads TGTGCCAGCAGTTTAGGGGGGATCGACTATGGCTACACCTTC.